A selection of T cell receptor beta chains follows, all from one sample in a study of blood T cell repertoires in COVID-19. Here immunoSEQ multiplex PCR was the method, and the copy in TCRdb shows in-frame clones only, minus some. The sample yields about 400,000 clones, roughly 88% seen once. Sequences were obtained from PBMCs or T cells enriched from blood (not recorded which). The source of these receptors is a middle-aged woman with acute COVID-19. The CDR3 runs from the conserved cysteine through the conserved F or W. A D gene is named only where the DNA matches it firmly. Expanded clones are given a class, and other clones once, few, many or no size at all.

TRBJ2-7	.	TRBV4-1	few	CASSQGTTGTYEQYF	TGCGCCAGCAGCCAGGGAACTACAGGGACCTACGAGCAGTACTTC
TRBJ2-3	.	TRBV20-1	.	CSARGGALYF	TGCAGTGCTAGAGGCGGGGCCCTGTATTTT
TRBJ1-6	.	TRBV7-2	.	CASSLLPPAGNSPLHF	TGTGCCAGCAGCCTTCTGCCTCCAGCAGGGAATTCACCCCTCCACTTT
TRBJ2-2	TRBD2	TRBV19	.	CASSIVLADANTGELFF	TGTGCCAGTAGTATAGTACTAGCGGACGCGAACACCGGGGAGCTGTTTTTT
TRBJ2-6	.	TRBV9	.	CASSRLVSGANVLTF	TGTGCCAGCAGCCGACTAGTCTCTGGGGCCAACGTCCTGACTTTC
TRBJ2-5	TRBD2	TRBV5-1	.	CASGPLAGIETQYF	TGCGCCAGCGGACCTCTAGCGGGGATAGAGACCCAGTACTTC
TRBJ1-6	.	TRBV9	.	CASSVEMGLSPLHF	TGTGCCAGCAGCGTAGAAATGGGGCTCTCACCCCTCCACTTT
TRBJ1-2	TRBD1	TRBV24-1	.	CATSDHDRVRGYTF	TGTGCCACCAGTGATCATGACAGGGTTCGAGGCTACACCTTC
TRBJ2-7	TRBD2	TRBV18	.	CASSETSGGAGSYEQYF	TGTGCCAGCTCAGAGACTAGCGGGGGGGCAGGGTCCTACGAGCAGTACTTC
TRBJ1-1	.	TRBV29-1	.	CSVGGARNTEAFF	TGCAGCGTGGGGGGGGCTCGGAACACTGAAGCTTTCTTT
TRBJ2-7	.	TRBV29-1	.	CSVAGDSVGHEQYF	TGCAGCGTTGCGGGGGACTCCGTTGGGCACGAGCAGTACTTC
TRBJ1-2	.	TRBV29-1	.	CSVGVDRTDGYTF	TGCAGCGTTGGGGTCGACAGGACCGACGGCTACACCTTC
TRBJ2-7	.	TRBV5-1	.	CASSLRGYYEQYF	TGCGCCAGCAGCTTGAGGGGATACTACGAGCAGTACTTC
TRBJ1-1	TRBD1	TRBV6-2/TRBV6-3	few	CASSYRDRSMNTEAFF	TGTGCCAGCAGTTACCGGGACAGGTCCATGAACACTGAAGCTTTCTTT
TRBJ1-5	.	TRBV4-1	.	CASSQSSTGLFPYQPQHF	TGCGCCAGCAGTCAAAGCTCCACGGGACTTTTCCCTTATCAGCCCCAGCATTTT
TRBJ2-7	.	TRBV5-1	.	CASSLANEQYF	TGCGCCAGCAGCTTGGCCAACGAGCAGTACTTC
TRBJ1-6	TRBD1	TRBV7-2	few	CASSSTQGANSPLHF	TGTGCCAGCAGCTCTACACAGGGGGCAAATTCACCCCTCCACTTT
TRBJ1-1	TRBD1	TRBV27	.	CASRRTGTNTEAFF	TGTGCCAGCCGCCGGACAGGGACGAACACTGAAGCTTTCTTT
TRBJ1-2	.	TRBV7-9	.	CASSFDRQARGYTF	TGTGCCAGCAGCTTTGACCGACAGGCGAGAGGCTACACCTTC
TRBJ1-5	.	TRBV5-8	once	CASSWRGTYQPQHF	TGTGCCAGCAGCTGGCGCGGTACCTATCAGCCCCAGCATTTT
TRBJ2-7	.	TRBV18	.	CASSQSPSPYEQYF	TGTGCCAGCTCACAGAGCCCCTCTCCCTACGAGCAGTACTTC
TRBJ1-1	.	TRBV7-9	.	CASSSTWTEAFF	TGTGCCAGCAGCTCAACTTGGACTGAAGCTTTCTTT
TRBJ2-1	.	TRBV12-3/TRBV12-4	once	CASSLTRGRFF	TGTGCCAGCAGTTTAACGCGGGGGCGATTCTTC
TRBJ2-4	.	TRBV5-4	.	CASSSGDRTVKYF	TGTGCCAGCAGCTCGGGGGACAGAACAGTAAAGTACTTC
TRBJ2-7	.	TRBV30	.	CAWSGGGAYNF	TGTGCCTGGAGCGGTGGGGGGGCGTACAACTTC
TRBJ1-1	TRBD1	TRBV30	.	CAWKRGQGATEAFF	TGTGCCTGGAAGAGGGGACAGGGGGCCACTGAAGCTTTCTTT
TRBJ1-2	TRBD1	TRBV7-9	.	CASSRTGVRGYTF	TGTGCCAGCAGCCGAACAGGGGTGCGTGGCTACACCTTC
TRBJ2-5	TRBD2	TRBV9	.	CASSPWTSGGRETQYF	TGTGCCAGCAGCCCCTGGACTAGCGGGGGACGAGAGACCCAGTACTTC
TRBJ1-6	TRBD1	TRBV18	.	CASLGQINSPLHF	TGTGCCAGTCTGGGACAGATTAATTCACCCCTCCACTTT
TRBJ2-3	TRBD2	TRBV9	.	CASSLGLAGGSTDTQYF	TGTGCCAGCAGCTTGGGACTAGCGGGGGGTAGCACAGATACGCAGTATTTT
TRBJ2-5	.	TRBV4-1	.	CASSVYRETQYF	TGCGCCAGCAGTGTGTATCGAGAGACCCAGTACTTC
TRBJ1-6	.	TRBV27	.	CASRQQGPNSPLHF	TGTGCCAGCAGGCAACAGGGCCCCAATTCACCCCTCCACTTT
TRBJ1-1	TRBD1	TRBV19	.	CASSIDPGGETEAFF	TGTGCCAGTAGTATAGATCCAGGGGGCGAGACTGAAGCTTTCTTT
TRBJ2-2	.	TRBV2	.	CASSERGAEPGELFF	TGTGCCAGCAGTGAACGGGGGGCCGAGCCCGGGGAGCTGTTTTTT
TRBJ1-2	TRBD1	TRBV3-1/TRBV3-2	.	CASSLRRDRDNYGYTF	TGTGCCAGCAGCCTCCGCCGGGACAGGGATAACTATGGCTACACCTTC
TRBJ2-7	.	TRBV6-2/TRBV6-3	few	CASSYGRDFGVREQYF	TGTGCCAGCAGTTACGGCAGGGACTTTGGGGTTCGCGAGCAGTACTTC
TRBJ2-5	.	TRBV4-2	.	CASSPGPGVQETQYF	TGTGCCAGCAGCCCGGGACCGGGGGTCCAAGAGACCCAGTACTTC
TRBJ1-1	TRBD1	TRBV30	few	CAWIGTEEAFF	TGTGCCTGGATCGGGACAGAAGAAGCTTTCTTT
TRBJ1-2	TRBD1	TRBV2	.	CASRKETGGRFGYTF	TGTGCCAGCAGGAAGGAGACAGGGGGCAGGTTTGGCTACACCTTC
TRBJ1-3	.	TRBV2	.	CASSQDTGNTIYF	TGTGCCAGCAGCCAGGACACTGGAAACACCATATATTTT
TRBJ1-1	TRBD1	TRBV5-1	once	CASRPSLTGAGTEAFF	TGCGCCAGCAGACCCTCGCTGACAGGGGCGGGCACTGAAGCTTTCTTT
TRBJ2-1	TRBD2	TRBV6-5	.	CATQAGLGYNEQFF	TGTGCCACCCAAGCGGGACTAGGGTACAATGAGCAGTTCTTC
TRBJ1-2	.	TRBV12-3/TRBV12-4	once	CASSFSVGGYTF	TGTGCCAGCAGTTTCAGTGTCGGGGGCTACACCTTC
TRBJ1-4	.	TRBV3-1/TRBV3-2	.	CASSQNHGFGNEKLFF	TGTGCCAGCAGCCAAAATCACGGGTTCGGTAATGAAAAACTGTTTTTT
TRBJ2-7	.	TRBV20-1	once	CSASLLRGAFSYEQYF	TGCAGTGCTAGTCTCCTCAGGGGGGCCTTCTCCTACGAGCAGTACTTC
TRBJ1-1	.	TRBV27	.	CASSLSNKRGTSPFEAFF	TGTGCCAGCAGTTTATCGAATAAGCGCGGGACGAGCCCTTTTGAAGCTTTCTTT
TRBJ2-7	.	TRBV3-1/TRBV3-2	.	CASSLAGSSSYEQYF	TGTGCCAGCAGTCTGGCGGGGTCGAGCTCCTACGAGCAGTACTTC
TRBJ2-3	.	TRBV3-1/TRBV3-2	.	CASSDRGDGTDTQYF	TGTGCCAGCAGTGATCGCGGGGACGGCACAGATACGCAGTATTTT
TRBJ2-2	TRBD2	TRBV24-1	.	CATSDLSLAGGELFF	TGTGCCACCAGTGATTTAAGCCTAGCGGGGGGGGAGCTGTTTTTT
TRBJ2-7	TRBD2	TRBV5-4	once	CASSSSGLAGGKEQYF	TGTGCCAGCAGCTCGAGCGGACTAGCGGGGGGGAAGGAGCAGTACTTC
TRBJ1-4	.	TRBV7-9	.	CASSFGGILEKLFF	TGTGCCAGCAGCTTCGGAGGGATTCTAGAAAAACTGTTTTTT
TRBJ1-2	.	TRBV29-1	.	CSVGREDHYGYTF	TGCAGCGTTGGCAGGGAAGATCACTATGGCTACACCTTC
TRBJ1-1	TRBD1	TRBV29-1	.	CSGGQPNTEAFF	TGCAGCGGGGGACAGCCGAACACTGAAGCTTTCTTT
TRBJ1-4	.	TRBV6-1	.	CASSEVGGAVANEKLFF	TGTGCCAGCAGTGAAGTAGGAGGGGCCGTGGCTAATGAAAAACTGTTTTTT
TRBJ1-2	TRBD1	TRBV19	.	CASKETGDNYGYTF	TGTGCCAGTAAGGAGACAGGGGACAACTATGGCTACACCTTC